This record looks at one T cell receptor beta chain sequence and its context. Only in-frame clones appear in the TCRdb table, and some are missing; sequencing was by immunoSEQ multiplex PCR. The sample holds 450,000 to 500,000 clones; 87% are singletons and the top ten take about 0.75%. This sample is drawn from a study of blood T cell repertoires in COVID-19. Germline CDR1 is MNHEY and CDR2 is SVGAGI. J gave up 6 bases and V 6 bases, and 5 bases lay outside the gene matches. The CDR3 extends over 13 amino acids. Membership in each cohort depended on participant-reported clinical history. The chain employs TRBV6-5 and TRBJ2-7; 10 positions agree with TRBD1. The sequence derives from a young woman who had recovered from COVID-19. The sample taken for sequencing was PBMCs or T cells enriched from blood (not recorded which). The chain's CDR3 is CASSRDRGSEQYF. DNA for the CDR3: TGTGCCAGCAGCCGGGACAGGGGATCCGAGCAGTACTTC.